Listed here is a single T cell receptor (beta chain). What it recognizes is unknown. An end of the junction differs from the germline gene, which may be a read error. The data stem from a study of prognosis after radiotherapy for stage I lung cancer. Study details: With over ten men and roughly six women, the cohort's median age was roughly 74 years, range about 50–85. Study results and limitations: Patients with and without metastases reportedly differed in TRBV and TRBJ gene usage frequencies.

At both of two time points, 5 to 6 milliliters of peripheral blood were drawn. Genomic DNA yielded TCR beta CDR3, amplified by two-round multiplex PCR. First-round PCR amplification was performed with primers specific to each TRBV and TRBJ gene. A single record per CDR3 protein comes from TCRdb applying MiXCR to the multiplex PCR reads. The table shows around 60,000 distinct CDR3 sequences, with about 26% occurring only once. Germline assignment: CDR1 GTSNPN and CDR2 SVGIG (reference sequence). CDR3 length: 13 residues. V usage is TRBV30 and J usage is TRBJ2-2; D assignment may be TRBD1 or TRBD2 (6 bases each). This TCR derives from a donor at least 50 years old with non-small cell lung cancer. The source was PBMCs, collected before or after stereotactic body radiation therapy (not recorded which). CDR3 sequence (DNA): TGTGCCTGGAGTGGGGGGGCAACCGGGGAGCTTTTTTTT. It encodes CAWSGGATGELFF.